The source of this TCR beta chain is a study of blood T cell repertoires in COVID-19. Under the authors' procedure: For nucleated cells, counts were estimated from reference gene primer amplification. Only in-frame clones appear in the TCRdb table, and some are missing; sequencing was by immunoSEQ multiplex PCR. D and trimming come from the DNA, and the V and J calls and clone size come from that table. The table lists approximately 190,000 clones, roughly 86% of them singletons. This CDR3 has 15 residues. Germline CDR1 and CDR2: SGHAT and FQNNGV. The V end lost 4 bases, the J end lost 8 bases, and 17 bases lay between the germline ends.

This TCR was sampled from a woman between 40 and 55 years old in a cohort exposed to, infected with or recovered from COVID-19 (not recorded which). This sequence joins TRBV11-2 and TRBJ1-4; tentatively, D is TRBD1 (5 bases). The sequencing input was PBMCs or T cells enriched from blood (not recorded which). The CDR3 nucleotides read TGTGCCAGCAGCTCAAAAGAGACAGCCTTAGAAAAACTGTTTTTT. The encoded protein is CASSSKETALEKLFF.